This T cell receptor (beta chain) was captured by sequencing in a study of blood T cell repertoires in COVID-19. Study-wide background: The samples span acute and convalescent COVID-19 from the United States, Italy and Spain. T cells, B-cell-depleted T cells, or PBMCs provided the cDNA or gDNA that served as material.

The CDR3 length is 14 residues. Germline values: CDR1 SGHRS, CDR2 YFSETQ. Trimming left V 1 base short and J 4 bases short, with 8 bases between. Only in-frame clones appear in the TCRdb table, and some are missing; sequencing was by immunoSEQ multiplex PCR. The data show 200,000 to 250,000 clones, 86% seen once. The sequence came from a man in his 60s with acute or convalescent COVID-19. The material sequenced was peripheral blood. This sequence joins TRBV5-1 and TRBJ2-2, with D possibly matching TRBD2 (5 bases). In DNA form, the CDR3 reads TGCGCCAGCAGCTTGTATGGGAGCACCGGGGAGCTGTTTTTT. It translates to CASSLYGSTGELFF.